This T cell receptor (beta chain) was captured in a study of T cells in localized non-small cell lung cancer. Here immunoSEQ multiplex PCR was the method, and the copy in TCRdb shows in-frame clones only, minus some. Of 25,000 to 30,000 clones listed, approximately 90% are singletons. The study, taken as a whole, reports: Compared with tumor, uninvolved adjacent lung displayed greater T cell clonality, ranking highest overall. Multi-region tumor sequencing was not done, so intratumor heterogeneity could not be excluded. Within adjacent lung there appeared a median approximately 57 of the top 100 tumor clones.

As regards this clone: The antigen is not known.

This TCR was recovered from a female donor older than 55 with stage I lung adenocarcinoma. The material was peripheral blood, obtained before any cancer treatment.

The CDR3 is CASSAGGRQETQYF. The CDR3 nucleotides are TGTGCCAGCAGCGCGGGGGGCCGCCAAGAGACCCAGTACTTC. The V call is TRBV27, the J call TRBJ2-5; 8 nucleotides line up with TRBD2. The CDR3 consists of 14 residues. The V segment lost 6 bases and the J segment 1 base; nucleotides outside the gene matches: 4. Looked up from germline, CDR1 is MNHEY and CDR2 is SMNVEV (reference sequence).